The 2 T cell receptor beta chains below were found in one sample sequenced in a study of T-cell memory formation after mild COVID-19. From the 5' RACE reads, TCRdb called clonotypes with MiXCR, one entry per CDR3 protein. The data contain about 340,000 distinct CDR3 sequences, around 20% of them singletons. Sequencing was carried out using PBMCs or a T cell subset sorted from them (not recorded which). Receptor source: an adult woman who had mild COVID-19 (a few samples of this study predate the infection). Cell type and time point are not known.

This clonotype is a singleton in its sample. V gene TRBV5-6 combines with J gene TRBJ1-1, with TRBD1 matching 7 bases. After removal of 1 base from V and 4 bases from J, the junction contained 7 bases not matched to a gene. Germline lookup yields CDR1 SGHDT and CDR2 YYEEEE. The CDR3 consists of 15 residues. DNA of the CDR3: TGTGCCAGCAGCTTGCCAGGGGGAGTTAGCACTGAAGCTTTCTTT. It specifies CASSLPGGVSTEAFF.

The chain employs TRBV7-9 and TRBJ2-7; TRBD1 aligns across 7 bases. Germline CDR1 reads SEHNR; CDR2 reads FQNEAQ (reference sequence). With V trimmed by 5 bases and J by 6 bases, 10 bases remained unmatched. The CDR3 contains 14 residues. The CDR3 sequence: CASSPEGQPAEQYF. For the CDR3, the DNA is TGTGCCAGCAGCCCAGAGGGACAGCCCGCCGAGCAGTACTTC. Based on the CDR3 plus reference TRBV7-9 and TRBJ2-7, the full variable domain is DTGVSQNPRHKITKRGQNVTFRCDPISEHNRLYWYRQTLGQGPEFLTYFQNEAQLEKSRLLSDRFSAERPKGSFSTLEIQRTEQGDSAMYLCASSPEGQPAEQYFGPGTRLTVT.